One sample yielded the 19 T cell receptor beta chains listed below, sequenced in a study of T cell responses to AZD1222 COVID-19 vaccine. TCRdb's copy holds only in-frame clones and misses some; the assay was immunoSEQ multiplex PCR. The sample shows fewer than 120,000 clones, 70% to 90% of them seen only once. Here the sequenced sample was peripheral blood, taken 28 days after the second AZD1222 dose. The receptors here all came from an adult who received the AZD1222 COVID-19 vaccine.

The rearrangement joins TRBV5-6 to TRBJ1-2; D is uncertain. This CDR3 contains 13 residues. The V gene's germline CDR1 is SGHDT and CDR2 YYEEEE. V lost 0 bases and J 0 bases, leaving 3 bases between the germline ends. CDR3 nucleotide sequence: TGTGCCAGCAGCTTGGCGGCTAACTATGGCTACACCTTC. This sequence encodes CASSLAANYGYTF.

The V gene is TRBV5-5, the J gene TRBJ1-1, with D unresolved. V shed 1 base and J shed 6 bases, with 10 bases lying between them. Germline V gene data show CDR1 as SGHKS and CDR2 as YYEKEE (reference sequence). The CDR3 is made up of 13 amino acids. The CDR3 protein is CASSLTARAEAFF. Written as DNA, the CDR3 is TGTGCCAGCAGCTTGACGGCTAGGGCTGAAGCTTTCTTT.

CDR3 nucleotides: TGCGCCAGCAGCCCCTTAGAAGGCTGGAGAAACACTGAAGCTTTCTTT. It yields the protein CASSPLEGWRNTEAFF. The chain joins TRBV5-1 to TRBJ1-1; D remains ambiguous. The CDR3 runs to 16 residues. V dropped 4 bases and J dropped 2 bases, with 18 bases sitting between them. CDR1 SGHRS and CDR2 YFSETQ come from the germline V gene.

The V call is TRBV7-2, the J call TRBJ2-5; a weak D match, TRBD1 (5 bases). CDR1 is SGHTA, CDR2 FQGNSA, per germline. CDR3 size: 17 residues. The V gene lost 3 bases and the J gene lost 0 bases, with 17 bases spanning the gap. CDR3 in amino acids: CASSFQGGQTYQETQYF. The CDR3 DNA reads TGTGCCAGCAGCTTTCAGGGCGGCCAGACGTACCAAGAGACCCAGTACTTC. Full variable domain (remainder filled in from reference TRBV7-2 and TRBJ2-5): GAGVSQSPSNKVTEKGKDVELRCDPISGHTALYWYRQSLGQGLEFLIYFQGNSAPDKSGLPSDRFSAERTGGSVSTLTIQRTQQEDSAVYLCASSFQGGQTYQETQYFGPGTRLLVL.

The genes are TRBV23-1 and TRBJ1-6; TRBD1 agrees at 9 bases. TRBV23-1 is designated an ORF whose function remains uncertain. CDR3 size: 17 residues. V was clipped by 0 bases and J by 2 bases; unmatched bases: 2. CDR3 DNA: TGCGCCAGCAGTCAATCGAGGGACAGGGCCTATAATTCACCCCTCCACTTT. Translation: CASSQSRDRAYNSPLHF.

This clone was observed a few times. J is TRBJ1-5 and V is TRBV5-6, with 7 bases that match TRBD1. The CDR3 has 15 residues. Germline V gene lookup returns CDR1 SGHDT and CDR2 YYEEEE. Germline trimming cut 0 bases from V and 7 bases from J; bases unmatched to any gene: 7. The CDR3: CASSLEQGLGQPQHF. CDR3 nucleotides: TGTGCCAGCAGCTTGGAACAGGGGCTGGGACAGCCCCAGCATTTT.

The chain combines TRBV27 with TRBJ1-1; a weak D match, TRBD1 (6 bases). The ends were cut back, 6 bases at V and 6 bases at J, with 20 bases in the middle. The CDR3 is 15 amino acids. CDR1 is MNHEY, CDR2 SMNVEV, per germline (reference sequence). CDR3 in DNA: TGTGCCAGCAGGCTACAGGGAGCCAGGTTCGCTGAAGCTTTCTTT. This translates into CASRLQGARFAEAFF.

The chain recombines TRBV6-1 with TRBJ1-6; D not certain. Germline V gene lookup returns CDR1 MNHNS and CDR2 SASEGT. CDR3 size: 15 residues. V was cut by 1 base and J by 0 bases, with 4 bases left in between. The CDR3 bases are TGTGCCAGCAGTGAAGGGCTCTCCTATAATTCACCCCTCCACTTT. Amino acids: CASSEGLSYNSPLHF.

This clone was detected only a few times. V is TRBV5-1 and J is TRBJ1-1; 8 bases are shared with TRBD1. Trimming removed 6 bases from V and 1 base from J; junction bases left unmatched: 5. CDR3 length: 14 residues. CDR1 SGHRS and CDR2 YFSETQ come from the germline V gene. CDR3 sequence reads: CASTRTGTNTEAFF. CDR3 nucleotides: TGCGCCAGCACCAGGACAGGGACGAACACTGAAGCTTTCTTT.

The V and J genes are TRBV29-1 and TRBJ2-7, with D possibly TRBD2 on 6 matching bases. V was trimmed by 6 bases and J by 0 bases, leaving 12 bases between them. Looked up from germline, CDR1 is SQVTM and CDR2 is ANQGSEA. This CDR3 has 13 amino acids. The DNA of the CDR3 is TGCAGCGTCCGGGACTTGAGCTCCTACGAGCAGTACTTC. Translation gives CSVRDLSSYEQYF.

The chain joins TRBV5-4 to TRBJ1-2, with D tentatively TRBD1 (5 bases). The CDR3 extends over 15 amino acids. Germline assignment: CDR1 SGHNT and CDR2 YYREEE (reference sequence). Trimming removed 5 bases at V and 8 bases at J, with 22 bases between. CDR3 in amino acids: CASRLQGVMAWGYTF. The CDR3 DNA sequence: TGTGCCAGCAGACTGCAAGGGGTGATGGCCTGGGGCTACACCTTC.

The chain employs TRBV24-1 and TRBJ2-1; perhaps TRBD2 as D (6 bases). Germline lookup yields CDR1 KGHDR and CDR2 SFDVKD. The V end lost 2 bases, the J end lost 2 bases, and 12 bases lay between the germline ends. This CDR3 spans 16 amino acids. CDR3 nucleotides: TGTGCCACCAGTGATTCTCGGGAGAGACCCTACAATGAGCAGTTCTTC. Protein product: CATSDSRERPYNEQFF.

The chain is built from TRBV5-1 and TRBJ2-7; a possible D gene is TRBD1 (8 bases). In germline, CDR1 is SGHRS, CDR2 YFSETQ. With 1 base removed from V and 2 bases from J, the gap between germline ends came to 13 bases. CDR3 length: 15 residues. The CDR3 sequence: CASSLPQGGAYEQYF. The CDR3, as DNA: TGCGCCAGCAGCTTGCCACAGGGGGGGGCCTACGAGCAGTACTTC. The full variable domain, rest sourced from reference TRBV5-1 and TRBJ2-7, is KAGVTQTPRYLIKTRGQQVTLSCSPISGHRSVSWYQQTPGQGLQFLFEYFSETQRNKGNFPGRFSGRQFSNSRSEMNVSTLELGDSALYLCASSLPQGGAYEQYFGPGTRLTVT.

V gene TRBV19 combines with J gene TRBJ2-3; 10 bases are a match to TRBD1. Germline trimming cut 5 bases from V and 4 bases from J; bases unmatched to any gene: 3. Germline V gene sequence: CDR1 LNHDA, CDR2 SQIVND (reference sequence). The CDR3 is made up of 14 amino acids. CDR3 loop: CASSVTGGPDTQYF. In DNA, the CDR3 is TGTGCCAGTAGTGTGACAGGGGGCCCAGATACGCAGTATTTT.

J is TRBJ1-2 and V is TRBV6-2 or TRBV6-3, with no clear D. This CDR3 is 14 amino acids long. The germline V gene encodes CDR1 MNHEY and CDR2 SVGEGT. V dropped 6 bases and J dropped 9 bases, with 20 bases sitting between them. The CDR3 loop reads CASSRLDGIIRYTF. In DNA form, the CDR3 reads TGTGCCAGCAGCCGTCTCGACGGTATTATTCGCTACACCTTC.

Written as DNA, the CDR3 is TGTGCCAGCAGGGGTACAGGGGCGGCTAATGAAAAACTGTTTTTT. Protein: CASRGTGAANEKLFF. The chain couples TRBV6-5 to TRBJ1-4; 7 bases are shared with TRBD1. The CDR3 spans 15 residues. Germline CDR1 and CDR2: MNHEY and SVGAGI. The V segment lost 6 bases and the J segment 3 bases; nucleotides outside the gene matches: 7.

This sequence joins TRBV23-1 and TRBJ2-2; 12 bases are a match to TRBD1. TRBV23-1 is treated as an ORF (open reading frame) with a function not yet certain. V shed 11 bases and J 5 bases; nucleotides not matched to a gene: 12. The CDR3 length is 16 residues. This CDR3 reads CAGEQGDRGRTGELFF. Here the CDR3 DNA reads TGCGCCGGGGAACAAGGGGACAGGGGGCGTACCGGGGAGCTGTTTTTT.

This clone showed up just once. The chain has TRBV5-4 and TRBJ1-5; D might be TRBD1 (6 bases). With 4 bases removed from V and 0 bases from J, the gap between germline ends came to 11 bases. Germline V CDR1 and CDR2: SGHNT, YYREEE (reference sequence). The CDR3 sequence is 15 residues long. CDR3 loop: CASSRGTSSNQPQHF. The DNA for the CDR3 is TGTGCCAGCAGCCGAGGGACATCTAGCAATCAGCCCCAGCATTTT. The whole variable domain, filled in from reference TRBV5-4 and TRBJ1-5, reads ETGVTQSPTHLIKTRGQQVTLRCSSQSGHNTVSWYQQALGQGPQFIFQYYREEENGRGNFPPRFSGLQFPNYSSELNVNALELDDSALYLCASSRGTSSNQPQHFGDGTRLSIL.

Here the CDR3 DNA reads TGTGCCAGCAGCGTCAGCGGGTCCTCCACTGAAGCTTTCTTT. Translation gives CASSVSGSSTEAFF. V and J are TRBV11-2 and TRBJ1-1, with unresolved D. Germline values: CDR1 SGHAT, CDR2 FQNNGV. This CDR3 has 14 amino acids. V lost 5 bases, J lost 4 bases, and 14 bases lay in between.